A single sample is the source of the 20 T cell receptor beta chains below, sequenced in a study of shared clonotypes between healthy human individuals. Data came from immunoSEQ multiplex PCR; TCRdb stores just in-frame clones and leaves some out. The sample has hundreds of thousands of clones; roughly 91% are singletons. The sequencing sample was made of memory CD8+ T cells sorted from blood. The subset here: CD45RO+ cells pooled with CCR7-negative TemRA cells. These receptors originate from a man between 18 and 35 years old in good health.

The chain recombines TRBV2 with TRBJ2-1; the match to TRBD1 covers 7 bases. The ends lost 8 bases at V and 7 bases at J; junction bases unmatched: 5. The CDR3 extends over 12 amino acids. Germline values: CDR1 SNHLY, CDR2 FYNNEI. CDR3 sequence: CASHGQVNEQFF. As DNA, the CDR3 is TGTGCCAGCCATGGACAGGTAAATGAGCAGTTCTTC.

This chain connects TRBV11-2 to TRBJ2-5; 8 nucleotides line up with TRBD2. V lost 0 bases, J lost 4 bases, and 4 bases stayed unmatched. The germline V gene encodes CDR1 SGHAT and CDR2 FQNNGV. This CDR3 is 15 amino acids long. The CDR3 is CASSLEVGGAETQYF. The CDR3 DNA is TGTGCCAGCAGCTTAGAAGTCGGGGGGGCAGAGACCCAGTACTTC.

The CDR3 nucleotides read TGTGCCAGCAGCTTGGTTGGCACAGGGGGCTTCAATGAGCAGTTCTTC. Protein product: CASSLVGTGGFNEQFF. The rearrangement joins TRBV5-6 to TRBJ2-1, with 9 bases aligning to TRBD1. J gave up 6 bases and V 0 bases, and 7 bases lay outside the gene matches. Germline V gene sequence: CDR1 SGHDT, CDR2 YYEEEE. This CDR3 spans 16 amino acids.

The chain links TRBV6-6 to TRBJ2-7, with 7 bases that match TRBD1. Per germline, CDR1 MNHNY and CDR2 SVGAGI (reference sequence). The CDR3 is 13 amino acids. Unmatched junction bases numbered 5, after V lost 6 bases and J lost 3 bases. The CDR3 loop is CASRPTGVYEQYF. The CDR3 DNA is TGTGCCAGCAGGCCTACAGGGGTCTACGAGCAGTACTTC.

A remark on this clone: At the DNA level, this CDR3 is encoded by other sequences in the same sample as well. This chain links TRBV10-3 with TRBJ2-3, with D maybe TRBD1 (5 bases). CDR3 length: 14 amino acids. The V end lost 4 bases, the J end lost 0 bases, and 8 bases lay between the germline ends. The germline V gene encodes CDR1 ENHRY and CDR2 SYGVKD. This CDR3 is CAISAPGSTDTQYF. As DNA, the CDR3 is TGTGCCATCAGTGCCCCAGGGAGCACAGATACGCAGTATTTT.

The gene calls are TRBV5-6 and TRBJ1-6, with 9 bases fitting TRBD1. J was trimmed by 9 bases and V by 1 base; bases with no gene match: 8. CDR1 and CDR2 (germline): SGHDT, YYEEEE. CDR3 length equals 16 residues. CDR3: CASSLFPGQGFSPLHF. CDR3 DNA: TGTGCCAGCAGCTTGTTTCCGGGACAGGGATTTTCACCCCTCCACTTT.

CDR3 in amino acids: CASSLDPEPGNTIYF. The CDR3 DNA is TGCGCCAGCAGCTTGGATCCTGAGCCGGGAAACACCATATATTTT. This chain joins TRBV5-1 and TRBJ1-3, with D uncertain. The CDR3 runs to 15 residues. Trimming stripped 0 bases from V and 4 bases from J, with 11 bases between. Germline CDR1 and CDR2: SGHRS and YFSETQ.

The chain uses TRBV6-1 and TRBJ1-5, with 8 bases aligning to TRBD1. With 2 bases clipped from V and 6 bases from J, the junction kept 6 bases outside the gene matches. This CDR3 spans 15 amino acids. Germline V gene sequence: CDR1 MNHNS, CDR2 SASEGT. The CDR3 DNA is TGTGCCAGCAGTGAAATAGTAACAGGGGGTCAGCCCCAGCATTTT. This gives the protein CASSEIVTGGQPQHF.

This chain connects TRBV11-3 to TRBJ1-6; tentatively, D is TRBD1 (5 bases). This CDR3 has 18 amino acids. V lost 2 bases and J 0 bases, leaving 14 bases between the germline ends. CDR1 and CDR2 from the germline V gene are SGHNT and YENEEA. The CDR3 region has the DNA TGTGCCAGCAGCTTAAAGTTGGGACGAAGCTCCTATAATTCACCCCTCCACTTT. This codes for CASSLKLGRSSYNSPLHF. Together with reference TRBV11-3 and TRBJ1-6, the CDR3 gives the full variable domain: EAGVVQSPRYKIIEKKQPVAFWCNPISGHNTLYWYLQNLGQGPELLIRYENEEAVDDSQLPKDRFSAERLKGVDSTLKIQPAELGDSAVYLCASSLKLGRSSYNSPLHFGNGTRLTVT.

The chain has TRBV10-3 and TRBJ1-1; no reliable D call. The V end was cut by 4 bases, the J end by 4 bases, with 13 bases between. The CDR3 has 14 residues. In germline, CDR1 is ENHRY, CDR2 SYGVKD. The CDR3, as DNA: TGTGCCATCAGTGGCGGGTGGACGGGCACTGAAGCTTTCTTT. Protein sequence: CAISGGWTGTEAFF.

This clone was seen just once. This chain joins TRBV29-1 and TRBJ2-7; D uncertain. V was trimmed by 5 bases and J by 3 bases, leaving 11 bases between them. This CDR3 contains 12 residues. CDR1 is SQVTM, CDR2 ANQGSEA, per germline. The CDR3 is CSVYIGIYEQYF. The DNA of the CDR3 is TGCAGCGTTTATATAGGGATCTACGAGCAGTACTTC.

V is TRBV27 and J is TRBJ2-1; either TRBD1 or TRBD2 may fit D (6 bases each). The CDR3 is made up of 14 amino acids. The germline gives CDR1 MNHEY, CDR2 SMNVEV (reference sequence). V lost 3 bases, J lost 6 bases, and 12 bases lay in between. The CDR3 DNA is TGTGCCAGCAGTTTTCCGGGGGCCGTCAATGAGCAGTTCTTC. Protein sequence: CASSFPGAVNEQFF.

The chain employs TRBV9 and TRBJ2-3; 13 nucleotides agree with TRBD2. Germline V gene lookup returns CDR1 SGDLS and CDR2 YYNGEE. V was clipped by 2 bases and J by 5 bases; unmatched bases: 8. The CDR3 is 17 residues long. CDR3 nucleotide sequence: TGTGCCAGCAGCGTCCAACTAGCGGGAGGGCCCGTAGATACGCAGTATTTT. Its translation: CASSVQLAGGPVDTQYF.

The chain joins TRBV5-1 to TRBJ2-5; D could derive from TRBD1 or TRBD2 (5 bases each). Trimming removed 0 bases from V and 9 bases from J, with 24 bases in between. The germline gives CDR1 SGHRS, CDR2 YFSETQ. The CDR3 has 17 residues. CDR3: CASSLVPGTSAGSAQYF. CDR3 coding DNA: TGCGCCAGCAGCTTGGTTCCCGGGACGTCCGCCGGGTCGGCCCAGTACTTC.

This clone was detected a few times. The chain couples TRBV5-1 to TRBJ1-6; 9 nucleotides match TRBD1. Germline-derived CDR1 and CDR2 are SGHRS and YFSETQ. The CDR3 runs 14 residues. The junction had 8 bases not matched to a gene; V was cut back by 6 bases and J by 10 bases. The CDR3 here is CASKLGQGNSPLHF. The CDR3 nucleotides read TGCGCCAGCAAGTTGGGACAGGGTAACTCACCCCTCCACTTT.

The chain employs TRBV12-1 and TRBJ1-4; the table's D call TRBD1 went unverified against the DNA. TRBV12-1 is described as a pseudogene. The CDR3 has 15 residues. In nucleotides, the CDR3 is TGTGCCAGCAGCTACGATGGCCGGGACAGTGAAAAACTGTTTTTT. Translating it yields CASSYDGRDSEKLFF.

DNA for the CDR3: TGTGCCAGCAGTTACCTTGAGGGGAGGGGGGTAGAAGCTTTCTTT. It is translated as CASSYLEGRGVEAFF. The V and J genes are TRBV6-5 and TRBJ1-1; a weak D match, TRBD1 (6 bases). Germline V gives CDR1 MNHEY, CDR2 SVGAGI. V lost 2 bases and J 8 bases, leaving 18 bases between the germline ends. This CDR3 is 15 amino acids long.

J is TRBJ1-1 and V is TRBV28, with unresolved D. The germline V gene has CDR1 MDHEN and CDR2 SYDVKM. The CDR3 is 15 amino acids. The germline V and J ends were trimmed by 4 bases and 1 base, with 13 bases remaining between them. The CDR3 region has the DNA TGTGCCAGCAGTTCTCAGAACGAACGGAACACTGAAGCTTTCTTT. Protein: CASSSQNERNTEAFF.

This chain joins TRBV11-2 and TRBJ2-7; 12 bases match TRBD2. V lost 1 base to trimming and J lost 7 bases; unmatched junction nucleotides: 11. The CDR3 spans 17 residues. CDR1 is SGHAT, CDR2 FQNNGV, per germline. The CDR3: CASSLGPPSGRAREQYF. For the CDR3, the DNA is TGTGCCAGCAGCTTAGGCCCCCCTAGCGGGAGGGCCAGGGAGCAGTACTTC.

A remark on this clone: Other DNA sequences from this sample encode an identical CDR3 as well. This chain joins TRBV9 and TRBJ2-7; D gene unclear. This CDR3 spans 14 amino acids. V gave up 0 bases and J gave up 2 bases, with 9 bases separating them. The germline V gene has CDR1 SGDLS and CDR2 YYNGEE. The CDR3 nucleotides read TGTGCCAGCAGCGTAGGAGGCAGCCCCTACGAGCAGTACTTC. Encoded protein: CASSVGGSPYEQYF.